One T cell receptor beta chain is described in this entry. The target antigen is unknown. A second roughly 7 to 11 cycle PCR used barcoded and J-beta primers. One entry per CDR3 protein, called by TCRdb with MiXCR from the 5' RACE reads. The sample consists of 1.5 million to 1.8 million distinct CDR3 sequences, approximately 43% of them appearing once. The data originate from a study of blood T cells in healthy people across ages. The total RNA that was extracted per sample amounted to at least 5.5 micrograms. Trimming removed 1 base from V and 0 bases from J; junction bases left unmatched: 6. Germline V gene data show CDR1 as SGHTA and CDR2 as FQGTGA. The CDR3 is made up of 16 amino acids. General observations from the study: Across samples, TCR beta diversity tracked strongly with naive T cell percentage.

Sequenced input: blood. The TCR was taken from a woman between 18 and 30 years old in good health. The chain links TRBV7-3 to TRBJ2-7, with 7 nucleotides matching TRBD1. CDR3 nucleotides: TGTGCCAGCAGCTTAAACGGACAGGACGCCTCCTACGAGCAGTACTTC. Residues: CASSLNGQDASYEQYF.